These 22 T cell receptor beta chains were all obtained from the same sample, sequenced in a study of blood T cells in healthy people across ages. Combining a sample-barcoded 5' primer with a J-beta primer mix, a second PCR ran for roughly 6 to 12 cycles. TCRdb passed the 5' RACE reads through MiXCR, listing each CDR3 protein once. The profile shows 450,000 to 700,000 distinct CDR3 sequences, roughly a quarter of them singletons. The sequenced sample was blood. Receptors were obtained from a woman in her sixties or seventies in good health.

The rearrangement joins TRBV5-1 to TRBJ2-5, with 9 bases fitting TRBD1. The germline V gene has CDR1 SGHRS and CDR2 YFSETQ. The CDR3 length is 14 residues. Trimming cost V 5 bases and J 5 bases; bases outside gene matches: 7. The CDR3 DNA is TGCGCCAGCAGTAACAGGGGGCGGATGGAGACCCAGTACTTC. It encodes CASSNRGRMETQYF.

The chain uses TRBV2 and TRBJ2-5; no clear D. Germline lookup yields CDR1 SNHLY and CDR2 FYNNEI. The CDR3 runs to 10 residues. V shed 8 bases and J shed 1 base, with 2 bases lying between them. The CDR3 spells CASAQETQYF. CDR3 bases: TGTGCCAGCGCCCAAGAGACCCAGTACTTC.

This clonotype has a handful of counts. The chain carries TRBV20-1 and TRBJ1-2; TRBD1 might be the D (5 bases). Germline V gene sequence: CDR1 DFQATT, CDR2 SNEGSKA (reference sequence). The CDR3 has 12 amino acids. Trimming shortened V by 5 bases and J by 4 bases, and 11 bases separated the two germline ends. CDR3 region: CSAYQGFYGYTF. Written as DNA, the CDR3 is TGCAGTGCTTACCAGGGATTCTATGGCTACACCTTC.

The rearrangement uses TRBV12-5 and TRBJ2-7; the match to TRBD1 covers 9 bases. There are 17 residues in the CDR3. The trim removed 5 bases at V and 5 bases at J, leaving 16 bases unmatched. Germline CDR1 is LGHNT and CDR2 is FRNRAP. CDR3 DNA: TGTGCTAGTGGTGGACAGGGGTCCCGTCAATTTTGGAACGAGCAGTACTTC. Its protein product is CASGGQGSRQFWNEQYF.

The chain links TRBV6-6 to TRBJ2-1, with D perhaps TRBD1 (6 bases). The length of the CDR3 is 15 residues. With 8 bases removed from V and 4 bases from J, the gap between germline ends came to 18 bases. The germline gives CDR1 MNHNY, CDR2 SVGAGI (reference sequence). CDR3 region: CASLHDRRFYNEQFF. The CDR3 coding sequence is TGTGCCAGCCTTCACGACAGGCGGTTTTACAATGAGCAGTTCTTC.

J is TRBJ2-5 and V is TRBV4-2; the D gene could be TRBD1 or TRBD2 (5 bases each). The last part of the DNA fits TRBJ2-7 better; the J call may be wrong. The CDR3 loop spans 15 amino acids. CDR1 LGHNA and CDR2 YNFKEQ come from the germline V gene. The CDR3 region has the DNA TGTGCCAGCAGCCAAGGCATGGGGACGTCCTACGAGCAGTACTTC. It translates to CASSQGMGTSYEQYF.

This clonotype was seen more than once but under ten times. J is TRBJ2-7 and V is TRBV7-2; 7 bases are a match to TRBD1. CDR3 length equals 16 residues. In germline, CDR1 is SGHTA, CDR2 FQGNSA. Trimming took 2 bases from V and 6 from J; bases not matched to a gene: 13. The DNA for the CDR3 is TGTGCCAGCAGCTTACTATCGACAGGGTGGGGCGGCGAGCAGTACTTC. Amino acids: CASSLLSTGWGGEQYF.

This clonotype was seen only a few times. V gene TRBV6-6 combines with J gene TRBJ2-3; no clear D gene. The CDR3 contains 15 residues. The germline V gene has CDR1 MNHNY and CDR2 SVGAGI (reference sequence). V gave up 2 bases and J gave up 1 base, with 10 bases separating them. The CDR3 sequence: CASSYPAGGTDTQYF. CDR3 sequence (DNA): TGTGCCAGCAGTTACCCCGCAGGAGGCACAGATACGCAGTATTTT.

V usage is TRBV4-3 and J usage is TRBJ2-3; no clear D. V was clipped by 0 bases and J by 9 bases, with 13 bases between them. The V gene's germline CDR1 is LGHNA and CDR2 YSLEER. The CDR3 consists of 14 residues. CDR3 in DNA: TGCGCCAGCAGCCAAGATAGTGTGAGTGGGACGCAGTATTTT. This codes for CASSQDSVSGTQYF.

In its sample, this clonotype was seen a few times. The chain combines TRBV11-2 with TRBJ2-3; maybe TRBD1 (5 bases). The CDR3 contains 14 residues. Trimming removed 5 bases from V and 1 base from J, with 10 bases in between. Per germline, CDR1 SGHAT and CDR2 FQNNGV. The CDR3 loop is CASSLPTGTDTQYF. The CDR3 nucleotides read TGTGCCAGCAGCCTCCCGACAGGCACAGATACGCAGTATTTT.

Only a few counts were recorded for this clonotype. V is TRBV20-1 and J is TRBJ1-5; D is possibly TRBD1 (6 bases). The germline V and J ends were trimmed by 0 bases and 5 bases, with 14 bases remaining between them. The germline CDR1 and CDR2 sequences are DFQATT and SNEGSKA (reference sequence). This CDR3 has 15 residues. In nucleotides, the CDR3 is TGCAGTGCTAGAGATCGGCGCAGGGGCGATCAGCCCCAGCATTTT. It translates to CSARDRRRGDQPQHF.

Of note for this clonotype: A read error may be the cause here, since a much bigger clone is one base away. The chain recombines TRBV6-2 or TRBV6-3 with TRBJ2-6; D is undetermined. Trimming removed 0 bases from V and 4 bases from J, with 10 bases in between. Germline lookup yields CDR1 MNHEY and CDR2 SVGEGT. The CDR3 sequence is 16 residues long. CDR3 sequence: CASSYSDRTGANVLTF. CDR3 in DNA: TGTGCCAGCAGTTACTCGGACCGGACCGGGGCCAACGTCCTGACTTTC.

In DNA, the CDR3 is TGTGCCAGCAGCTATCAATGGGGGGACTATGGCTACACCTTC. Protein: CASSYQWGDYGYTF. The chain links TRBV7-2 to TRBJ1-2; the D gene is possibly TRBD1 (5 bases). Germline CDR1 and CDR2: SGHTA and FQGNSA. This CDR3 comprises 14 residues. Trimming took off 4 bases at V and 3 bases at J, with 12 bases between the two ends.

This clonotype appeared many times. The chain uses TRBV5-4 and TRBJ1-2; the D is unclear. V lost 0 bases to trimming and J lost 8 bases, with 14 bases between them. The CDR3 totals 14 residues. Germline V gene sequence: CDR1 SGHNT, CDR2 YYREEE (reference sequence). This chain's CDR3 is CASSLDSGNGGYTF. The CDR3 nucleotides are TGTGCCAGCAGCTTGGATAGTGGGAACGGCGGCTACACCTTC.

This rearrangement joins TRBV4-3 to TRBJ2-4; the D gene is possibly TRBD1 (6 bases). This CDR3 is built from 16 residues. Deletions cut 4 bases from V and 4 bases from J, with 17 bases between. Germline V gene sequence: CDR1 LGHNA, CDR2 YSLEER. This chain's CDR3 is CASSLKLGTLKNIQYF. In DNA form, the CDR3 reads TGCGCCAGCAGCCTCAAATTGGGGACACTTAAAAACATTCAGTACTTC.

This clonotype has just a few counts. The chain joins TRBV5-1 to TRBJ2-1; D gene unclear. Germline lookup yields CDR1 SGHRS and CDR2 YFSETQ. CDR3 size: 15 residues. Trimming stripped 0 bases from V and 2 bases from J, with 9 bases between. The DNA of the CDR3 is TGCGCCAGCAGCTTGGAGGTGTTACCCTACAATGAGCAGTTCTTC. This sequence encodes CASSLEVLPYNEQFF.

This clonotype was counted many times. The V call is TRBV5-1, the J call TRBJ2-2; D is unclear. The CDR3 is 14 amino acids. V was cut by 4 bases and J by 2 bases, with 9 bases left in between. Germline V gives CDR1 SGHRS, CDR2 YFSETQ. This CDR3 is CASSGTGNTGELFF. CDR3 sequence (DNA): TGCGCCAGCAGCGGAACGGGCAACACCGGGGAGCTGTTTTTT. The full variable domain, its missing parts supplied by reference TRBV5-1 and TRBJ2-2, is KAGVTQTPRYLIKTRGQQVTLSCSPISGHRSVSWYQQTPGQGLQFLFEYFSETQRNKGNFPGRFSGRQFSNSRSEMNVSTLELGDSALYLCASSGTGNTGELFFGEGSRLTVL.

The chain combines TRBV7-6 with TRBJ2-3; 11 bases match TRBD2. Per germline, CDR1 SGHVS and CDR2 FNYEAQ. Losses at the gene ends were 4 bases for V and 1 base for J; bases not matched to a gene: 10. The length of the CDR3 is 18 residues. The DNA of the CDR3 is TGTGCCAGCAGCTCCGAACCGACTAGCGGGATTGGCACAGATACGCAGTATTTT. Translation: CASSSEPTSGIGTDTQYF.

This clonotype was found a few times. The chain joins TRBV4-1 to TRBJ2-5; 13 bases are shared with TRBD2. The J segment lost 2 bases and the V segment lost 3 bases, leaving 6 bases of the junction unmatched. This CDR3 spans 17 amino acids. CDR1 MGHRA and CDR2 YSYEKL come from the germline V gene. The CDR3 loop is CASSQSGTSGAQETQYF. The CDR3 DNA reads as TGCGCCAGCAGCCAGAGCGGGACTAGCGGGGCTCAAGAGACCCAGTACTTC.

The chain links TRBV5-6 to TRBJ1-6, with 8 bases aligning to TRBD1. V dropped 1 base and J dropped 5; count of bases not matched to a gene: 5. CDR1 is SGHDT and CDR2 is YYEEEE in the germline V gene. This CDR3 has 16 residues. For the CDR3, the DNA is TGTGCCAGCAGCTTGTCTCCGGACAGGGATAATTCACCCCTCCACTTT. Its protein is CASSLSPDRDNSPLHF.

The V and J genes are TRBV18 and TRBJ2-3, with D possibly TRBD2 on 7 matching bases. V dropped 5 bases and J dropped 1 base, with 16 bases sitting between them. This CDR3 has 16 residues. Germline V gene lookup returns CDR1 KGHSH and CDR2 LQKENI. Here the CDR3 reads CASSDPRGLRTDTQYF. CDR3 nucleotides: TGTGCCAGCTCAGACCCGCGGGGGCTACGCACAGATACGCAGTATTTT.

This clonotype has just a few counts. This sequence joins TRBV7-2 and TRBJ2-5; TRBD2 agrees at 14 bases. TRBJ2-1 matches the DNA end more closely, so the J call is doubtful. CDR3 length equals 15 residues. Germline CDR1 and CDR2: SGHTA and FQGNSA. The CDR3 here is CASSLGLAGGMEQFF. The CDR3 bases are TGTGCCAGCAGCTTAGGACTAGCGGGGGGGATGGAGCAGTTCTTC.